This note documents a single TCR beta chain sequence. Antigen unknown. This entry is derived from a study of cytomegalovirus exposure and HLA in healthy donors. Whole-study context: Of the donors genotyped, 398 in all, less than 90% fell in the Caucasian-associated ancestry cluster.

V was shortened by 4 bases and J by 4 bases, with 11 bases between the two germline ends. The CDR3 has 14 residues. Germline assignment: CDR1 SGHDT and CDR2 YYEEEE. PCR involved 60 Vbeta and 13 Jbeta primers. Generated by immunoSEQ multiplex PCR, the TCRdb table keeps only in-frame clones and is missing some. The sample table sets out under 200,000 clones. Study-wide points: A list of 150 to 200 TCR beta chains associated with cytomegalovirus was given. The authors considered a cluster of highly shared sequence variants likely to be a sequencing artifact. HLA alleles were associated with 15,000 to 20,000 TCR beta sequences in a later analysis at 0.05 false discovery rate.

This chain links TRBV5-6 with TRBJ1-4, with D uncertain. The sequenced material came from PBMCs. This sequence originates from a woman in her late teens or twenties in good health and CMV-seropositive. The CDR3: CASSRLSSNEKLFF. The CDR3 bases are TGTGCCAGCAGCCGCCTAAGTAGTAATGAAAAACTGTTTTTT. The full variable domain, rest sourced from reference TRBV5-6 and TRBJ1-4, is DAGVTQSPTHLIKTRGQQVTLRCSPKSGHDTVSWYQQALGQGPQFIFQYYEEEERQRGNFPDRFSGHQFPNYSSELNVNALLLGDSALYLCASSRLSSNEKLFFGSGTQLSVL.